These 29 T cell receptor beta chains came from one sample sequenced in a study of T cell responses to AZD1222 COVID-19 vaccine. Libraries were prepared by immunoSEQ multiplex PCR; TCRdb keeps only in-frame clonotypes and omits some of them. Among some 190,000 clones listed, roughly 94% were seen once. Sample: peripheral blood, taken 28 days after the second dose of the MenACWY control vaccine. These receptors were obtained from an adult who received the MenACWY meningococcal vaccine as a control.

The chain couples TRBV5-1 to TRBJ1-3, with D hard to call. V lost 0 bases to trimming and J lost 4 bases, with 11 bases between them. Germline V gene data show CDR1 as SGHRS and CDR2 as YFSETQ. This CDR3 comprises 15 residues. CDR3 sequence reads: CASSLDVETGNTIYF. The CDR3 DNA follows: TGCGCCAGCAGCTTGGATGTGGAGACGGGAAACACCATATATTTT.

This clone appeared a single time. The genes are TRBV25-1 and TRBJ1-4; no clear D. The CDR3 is 14 amino acids. Trimming removed 6 bases at V and 7 bases at J, with 15 bases between. The germline CDR1 and CDR2 sequences are MGHDK and SYGVNS. The CDR3 loop is CASSPHHRSEKLFF. CDR3 DNA: TGTGCCAGCAGCCCCCACCATAGATCTGAAAAACTGTTTTTT.

The rearrangement joins TRBV6-5 to TRBJ2-5; D gene uncertain. V lost 6 bases to trimming and J lost 4 bases, with 12 bases between them. Per the germline V gene, CDR1 is MNHEY and CDR2 is SVGAGI. CDR3 length equals 13 residues. The CDR3 nucleotides are TGTGCCAGCAGCCTGTCCCGCGGAGAGACCCAGTACTTC. Encoded protein: CASSLSRGETQYF.

The chain recombines TRBV19 with TRBJ2-1; TRBD2 matches 8 bases. This CDR3 region has 16 residues. Losses at the gene ends were 6 bases for V and 5 bases for J; bases not matched to a gene: 12. Germline V gene lookup returns CDR1 LNHDA and CDR2 SQIVND (reference sequence). The CDR3 DNA is TGTGCCAGTAGCATCGGAGGTGGGCGGGGGGACAATGAGCAGTTCTTC. As protein: CASSIGGGRGDNEQFF.

The chain combines TRBV9 with TRBJ2-1, with a tentative D call TRBD1 (5 bases). CDR1 SGDLS and CDR2 YYNGEE come from the germline V gene. V shed 2 bases and J shed 6 bases, with 6 bases lying between them. The CDR3 runs 12 residues. The CDR3 coding sequence is TGTGCCAGCAGCGTCGACAGCAATGAGCAGTTCTTC. Residues: CASSVDSNEQFF.

The rearrangement joins TRBV28 to TRBJ2-1; TRBD2 matches at 7 bases. J lost 5 bases, V lost 3 bases, and 7 bases had no gene match. The germline CDR1 and CDR2 sequences are MDHEN and SYDVKM. The CDR3 runs 15 residues. CDR3 sequence reads: CASSFPRELHNEQFF. CDR3 nucleotide sequence: TGTGCCAGCAGTTTCCCGCGGGAGCTCCACAATGAGCAGTTCTTC.

The chain combines TRBV29-1 with TRBJ1-1; tentatively, D is TRBD1 (6 bases). Per germline, CDR1 SQVTM and CDR2 ANQGSEA. Trimming removed 6 bases at V and 2 bases at J, with 16 bases between. This CDR3 is 14 amino acids long. The CDR3, as DNA: TGCAGCGTGACTGGGGGGGCCCTAAACACTGAAGCTTTCTTT. Amino acid sequence: CSVTGGALNTEAFF.

This clone is a singleton in its sample. This chain joins TRBV5-1 and TRBJ2-3, with D hard to call. V dropped 0 bases and J dropped 4 bases, with 9 bases sitting between them. Looked up from germline, CDR1 is SGHRS and CDR2 is YFSETQ. The CDR3 contains 14 residues. The CDR3 loop is CASSLGKEPDTQYF. CDR3 in DNA: TGCGCCAGCAGCTTGGGGAAGGAGCCAGATACGCAGTATTTT.

V gene TRBV7-8 combines with J gene TRBJ2-2; 7 bases are a match to TRBD1. V was clipped by 1 base and J by 1 base; unmatched bases: 6. The germline gives CDR1 SGHVS, CDR2 FQNEAQ. There are 17 residues in the CDR3. The CDR3 DNA sequence: TGTGCCAGCAGCTTAGGGGGGACAGCCAAGAACACCGGGGAGCTGTTTTTT. It codes for CASSLGGTAKNTGELFF. The full variable domain, in which reference TRBV7-8 and TRBJ2-2 provide the parts outside the CDR3, is GAGVSQSPRYKVAKRGQDVALRCDPISGHVSLFWYQQALGQGPEFLTYFQNEAQLDKSGLPSDRFFAERPEGSVSTLKIQRTQQEDSAVYLCASSLGGTAKNTGELFFGEGSRLTVL.

The chain is built from TRBV18 and TRBJ2-7; 11 bases fit TRBD2. Germline lookup yields CDR1 KGHSH and CDR2 LQKENI. V shed 3 bases, J shed 0 bases, and the junction held 13 bases outside the gene matches. The CDR3 consists of 19 residues. The CDR3 DNA reads TGTGCCAGCTCACCGCGCGCACTAGCGGGAGTGAAAAGCTCCTACGAGCAGTACTTC. Amino acids: CASSPRALAGVKSSYEQYF.

V and J are TRBV20-1 and TRBJ1-2; D gene uncertain. V was trimmed by 5 bases and J by 0 bases, leaving 4 bases between them. The germline gives CDR1 DFQATT, CDR2 SNEGSKA (reference sequence). CDR3 length equals 11 residues. This chain's CDR3 is CSAGTNYGYTF. As DNA, the CDR3 is TGCAGTGCTGGAACTAACTATGGCTACACCTTC.

This clone was counted a single time. This rearrangement joins TRBV27 to TRBJ2-1; 12 bases fit TRBD1. In germline, CDR1 is MNHEY, CDR2 SMNVEV (reference sequence). V shed 1 base and J 5 bases; nucleotides not matched to a gene: 0. This CDR3 is 15 amino acids long. The CDR3 reads CASSLWDRGHNEQFF. The CDR3 region has the DNA TGTGCCAGCAGTTTATGGGACAGGGGGCACAATGAGCAGTTCTTC.

The rearrangement uses TRBV6-1 and TRBJ2-1; tentatively, D is TRBD2 (5 bases). Germline CDR1 MNHNS, CDR2 SASEGT. Trimming cost V 0 bases and J 7 bases, with 13 bases left between them. This CDR3 is built from 15 residues. Here the CDR3 reads CASSEALIAKNEQFF. DNA for the CDR3: TGTGCCAGCAGTGAAGCATTAATAGCGAAAAATGAGCAGTTCTTC.

CDR3 nucleotides: TGTGCCAGCAGCCTTCCAGCCGGCCATAATGAAAAACTGTTTTTT. Protein product: CASSLPAGHNEKLFF. V gene TRBV28 combines with J gene TRBJ1-4; D is uncertain. The germline gives CDR1 MDHEN, CDR2 SYDVKM. V lost 6 bases, J lost 4 bases, and 15 bases lay in between. The CDR3 is 15 amino acids.

The rearrangement links TRBV7-9 to TRBJ2-7, with a tentative D call TRBD1 (5 bases). The V gene's germline CDR1 is SEHNR and CDR2 FQNEAQ (reference sequence). CDR3 length: 15 amino acids. V was shortened by 6 bases and J by 7 bases, with 22 bases between the two germline ends. CDR3 bases: TGTGCCAGCAGTCCCCAGGGTGGAGCGCGAAGGGAGCAGTACTTC. It specifies CASSPQGGARREQYF.

The chain employs TRBV5-4 and TRBJ2-1; D is unclear. The germline V gene has CDR1 SGHNT and CDR2 YYREEE (reference sequence). This CDR3 region has 12 residues. V gave up 5 bases and J gave up 6 bases, with 9 bases separating them. CDR3 sequence reads: CASSLPGNEQFF. CDR3 nucleotide sequence: TGTGCCAGCAGTCTGCCAGGCAATGAGCAGTTCTTC.

The V and J genes are TRBV5-1 and TRBJ2-7; 8 nucleotides align to TRBD2. Trimming at V came to 1 base and at J to 7 bases, leaving 13 bases not matched to a gene. Germline CDR1 and CDR2: SGHRS and YFSETQ. This CDR3 comprises 16 residues. In nucleotides, the CDR3 is TGCGCCAGCAGCTTGATTCTAGCGGGTGGTAGTAGGGAGCAGTACTTC. Protein product: CASSLILAGGSREQYF. Full variable domain (remainder filled in from reference TRBV5-1 and TRBJ2-7): KAGVTQTPRYLIKTRGQQVTLSCSPISGHRSVSWYQQTPGQGLQFLFEYFSETQRNKGNFPGRFSGRQFSNSRSEMNVSTLELGDSALYLCASSLILAGGSREQYFGPGTRLTVT.

The chain has TRBV27 and TRBJ1-2; D is ambiguous. There are 14 residues in the CDR3. The ends were cut back, 0 bases at V and 4 bases at J, with 9 bases in the middle. The germline gives CDR1 MNHEY, CDR2 SMNVEV (reference sequence). The CDR3 is CASSLSPGTYGYTF. The CDR3 DNA sequence: TGTGCCAGCAGTTTATCTCCCGGAACCTATGGCTACACCTTC.

The J gene is TRBJ1-1, the V gene TRBV18, with D perhaps TRBD1 (5 bases). V was clipped by 2 bases and J by 11 bases, with 15 bases between them. The length of the CDR3 is 13 residues. Germline CDR1 reads KGHSH; CDR2 reads LQKENI. In DNA, the CDR3 is TGTGCCAGCTCACCAAACCCAGGATGGGACGCTTTCTTT. Protein product: CASSPNPGWDAFF.

This clone was recorded once. The rearrangement uses TRBV6-5 and TRBJ2-1; 7 bases map to TRBD1. The germline V gene encodes CDR1 MNHEY and CDR2 SVGAGI. The V gene end was trimmed by 2 bases and the J gene end by 2 bases; junction bases not matched to a gene: 3. The CDR3 loop spans 15 amino acids. The CDR3 is CASSYAQGPYNEQFF. CDR3 nucleotides: TGTGCCAGCAGTTACGCACAGGGGCCCTACAATGAGCAGTTCTTC.

The chain links TRBV20-1 to TRBJ1-2; D unresolved. The CDR3 runs 11 residues. CDR1 DFQATT and CDR2 SNEGSKA come from the germline V gene (reference sequence). V lost 3 bases to trimming and J lost 0 bases, with 2 bases between them. Here the CDR3 reads CSASPNYGYTF. In nucleotides, the CDR3 is TGCAGTGCTAGCCCTAACTATGGCTACACCTTC.

The J gene is TRBJ1-3, the V gene TRBV5-4; the D is unclear. Trimming pared 2 bases from V and 3 bases from J, leaving 6 bases between. The germline CDR1 and CDR2 sequences are SGHNT and YYREEE (reference sequence). CDR3 length: 13 amino acids. The CDR3 bases are TGTGCCAGCAGCTTTGGCGGTGGAAACACCATATATTTT. Protein product: CASSFGGGNTIYF.

The chain combines TRBV3-1 (or the pseudogene TRBV3-2) with TRBJ1-3; weak D call: TRBD1 (5 bases). There are 14 residues in the CDR3. V lost 0 bases, J lost 8 bases, and 11 bases lay in between. In germline, CDR1 is LGHDT, CDR2 YNNKEL (reference sequence). The CDR3 here is CASSQDPGSDTIYF. The DNA for the CDR3 is TGTGCCAGCAGCCAAGACCCAGGGAGTGACACCATATATTTT.

The chain combines TRBV18 with TRBJ1-1; 7 nucleotides align to TRBD1. Trimming cost V 1 base and J 5 bases; bases outside gene matches: 7. Per germline, CDR1 KGHSH and CDR2 LQKENI. The CDR3 length is 15 residues. The CDR3 DNA reads TGTGCCAGCTCACCACAAGAGGGGGCTGGGACTGAAGCTTTCTTT. Protein product: CASSPQEGAGTEAFF.

This chain connects TRBV7-8 to TRBJ2-3, with D possibly called TRBD1 or TRBD2 (9 bases each). CDR3 size: 15 residues. Germline loops: CDR1 SGHVS, CDR2 FQNEAQ. Trimming left V 5 bases short and J 7 bases short, with 19 bases between. As DNA, the CDR3 is TGTGCCAGCAGCGCGGGAGGGACAGGGAAGAATACGCAGTATTTT. Amino acid sequence: CASSAGGTGKNTQYF. The full variable domain, in which reference TRBV7-8 and TRBJ2-3 provide the parts outside the CDR3, is GAGVSQSPRYKVAKRGQDVALRCDPISGHVSLFWYQQALGQGPEFLTYFQNEAQLDKSGLPSDRFFAERPEGSVSTLKIQRTQQEDSAVYLCASSAGGTGKNTQYFGPGTRLTVL.

The chain links TRBV4-1 to TRBJ2-1; the match to TRBD2 covers 8 bases. Germline trimming cut 3 bases from V and 1 base from J; bases unmatched to any gene: 5. Germline V gene data show CDR1 as MGHRA and CDR2 as YSYEKL. CDR3 length: 16 amino acids. This chain's CDR3 is CASSHGGALSYNEQFF. CDR3 DNA sequence: TGCGCCAGCAGCCACGGGGGGGCCCTATCCTACAATGAGCAGTTCTTC.

The chain recombines TRBV9 with TRBJ2-7; a possible D gene is TRBD2 (6 bases). The germline V gene encodes CDR1 SGDLS and CDR2 YYNGEE. The CDR3 runs to 15 residues. With 0 bases removed from V and 4 bases from J, the gap between germline ends came to 14 bases. The CDR3: CASSVALGGAYEQYF. As DNA, the CDR3 is TGTGCCAGCAGCGTAGCCTTGGGGGGAGCGTACGAGCAGTACTTC.

The chain has TRBV28 and TRBJ2-1, with 9 bases aligning to TRBD2. Trimming at V came to 5 bases and at J to 3 bases, leaving 8 bases not matched to a gene. The germline V gene encodes CDR1 MDHEN and CDR2 SYDVKM. The CDR3 runs 16 residues. This CDR3 is CASSGVSGGFYNEQFF. The CDR3 DNA sequence: TGTGCCAGCAGTGGCGTTAGCGGGGGATTCTACAATGAGCAGTTCTTC.

Only a few counts were recorded for this clone. The rearrangement links TRBV28 to TRBJ2-1; TRBD2 might be the D (5 bases). Germline CDR1 is MDHEN and CDR2 is SYDVKM. This CDR3 region has 16 residues. V was clipped by 5 bases and J by 5 bases, with 19 bases between them. CDR3 in DNA: TGTGCCAGCAGTCCATTAGGCGGGCCGATTGACAATGAGCAGTTCTTC. Translated, it gives CASSPLGGPIDNEQFF.